Listed here are 5 T cell receptor beta chains from one sample, sequenced in a study of cytomegalovirus exposure and HLA in healthy donors. The PCR made use of 60 Vbeta and 13 Jbeta primers. Data came from immunoSEQ multiplex PCR; TCRdb stores just in-frame clones and leaves some out. Found here are some 150,000 clones, about 64% of them singletons; the top ten hold roughly 2.5%. The sample taken for sequencing was PBMCs. Source of these receptors: a woman aged 40-49 years in good health and CMV-seronegative.

The rearrangement links TRBV6-1 to TRBJ2-1; 7 bases align to TRBD2. The germline gives CDR1 MNHNS, CDR2 SASEGT. This CDR3 comprises 15 residues. V was clipped by 1 base and J by 7 bases; unmatched bases: 7. The CDR3 region is CASSEVTEGGNEQFF. The CDR3 DNA is TGTGCCAGCAGTGAAGTGACGGAGGGAGGGAATGAGCAGTTCTTC.

This chain uses TRBV19 with TRBJ1-1; possibly TRBD1 for D (5 bases). Germline V gene sequence: CDR1 LNHDA, CDR2 SQIVND (reference sequence). Trimming stripped 1 base from V and 1 base from J, with 13 bases between. The CDR3 has 16 residues. Written as DNA, the CDR3 is TGTGCCAGTAGTATAGGGACTCGCGGGACGAACACTGAAGCTTTCTTT. It codes for CASSIGTRGTNTEAFF. The entire variable domain, with the rest obtained from reference TRBV19 and TRBJ1-1, is as follows: DGGITQSPKYLFRKEGQNVTLSCEQNLNHDAMYWYRQDPGQGLRLIYYSQIVNDFQKGDIAEGYSVSREKKESFPLTVTSAQKNPTAFYLCASSIGTRGTNTEAFFGQGTRLTVV.

This rearrangement joins TRBV18 to TRBJ1-1; 9 nucleotides line up with TRBD1. The germline V gene encodes CDR1 KGHSH and CDR2 LQKENI. V was pared by 2 bases and J by 0 bases, with 10 bases of the junction left unmatched. This CDR3 has 18 amino acids. In DNA form, the CDR3 reads TGTGCCAGCTCACCATCGGGACAGGGAAGGTTGGTGAACACTGAAGCTTTCTTT. Translation gives CASSPSGQGRLVNTEAFF.

The chain is built from TRBV2 and TRBJ1-2, with 7 bases fitting TRBD1. CDR1 is SNHLY, CDR2 FYNNEI, per germline. The CDR3 is 15 residues long. V lost 7 bases to trimming and J lost 5 bases; unmatched junction nucleotides: 13. In nucleotides, the CDR3 is TGTGCCAGCACTGGCGATGGGACAGCACTATATGGCTACACCTTC. The encoded protein is CASTGDGTALYGYTF. Full variable domain (missing parts from reference TRBV2 and TRBJ1-2): EPEVTQTPSHQVTQMGQEVILRCVPISNHLYFYWYRQILGQKVEFLVSFYNNEISEKSEIFDDQFSVERPDGSNFTLKIRSTKLEDSAMYFCASTGDGTALYGYTFGSGTRLTVV.

This chain links TRBV27 with TRBJ1-1, with a tentative D call TRBD1 (6 bases). V lost 7 bases and J lost 6, with 15 bases in between. This CDR3 comprises 13 residues. Germline values: CDR1 MNHEY, CDR2 SMNVEV (reference sequence). CDR3 region: CASKPSGGAEAFF. The DNA for the CDR3 is TGTGCCAGCAAGCCGTCGGGGGGCGCTGAAGCTTTCTTT.